Shown below are 27 T cell receptor beta chains from a single sample sequenced in a study of CD8+ T cells in alopecia areata. Extracted RNA was reverse transcribed, and the resulting cDNA served as sequencing template. The method was immunoSEQ multiplex PCR; TCRdb's version includes in-frame clones alone and lacks a portion of them. This sample has roughly 16,000 clones, with more than 45% found just once. Researchers took lesional scalp punch biopsies and peripheral blood from people who were alopecia areata patients. Sequencing input: skin. These receptors originate from a human donor with alopecia areata.

On this clone itself: The junction departs from the called germline gene at one end, perhaps through a read error. This chain joins TRBV5-1 and TRBJ2-1; no clear D gene. CDR1 and CDR2 from the germline V gene are SGHRS and YFSETQ. The CDR3 sequence is 14 residues long. The CDR3 DNA sequence: TGCGCCATCAGCTTGGCCGCAAAGAGAAAGGAGCAGTTCTTC. It encodes CAISLAAKRKEQFF.

The rearrangement uses TRBV4-2 and TRBJ1-1; a weak D match, TRBD1 (6 bases). Trimming took 6 bases from V and 5 from J, leaving 19 bases between them. This CDR3 region has 15 residues. The germline V gene has CDR1 LGHNA and CDR2 YNFKEQ. The CDR3 DNA sequence: TGTGCCAGCAGGCCCAAGGAAGGGCAGGGGACTGAAGCTTTCTTT. This encodes CASRPKEGQGTEAFF.

The CDR3 DNA reads as TGTGCCTCAGCTAACAGGGGGTGGAAAGCGGCTTTCTTT. Its protein is CASANRGWKAAFF. The rearrangement links TRBV25-1 to TRBJ1-1; TRBD1 agrees at 8 bases. Germline lookup yields CDR1 MGHDK and CDR2 SYGVNS. The V gene end was trimmed by 11 bases and the J gene end by 11 bases; junction bases not matched to a gene: 16. This CDR3 has 13 residues.

This chain connects TRBV6-6 to TRBJ2-1, with a weak D call TRBD1 (7 bases). CDR3 length: 16 amino acids. Germline CDR1 reads MNHNY; CDR2 reads SVGAGI (reference sequence). V gave up 5 bases and J gave up 0 bases, with 14 bases separating them. DNA of the CDR3: TGTGCCAGCAGTAAGGGGGCGGGGAGCTCCTACAATGAGCAGTTCTTC. As protein: CASSKGAGSSYNEQFF.

V gene TRBV5-1 combines with J gene TRBJ2-7; possibly TRBD1 for D (5 bases). CDR3 size: 15 residues. The V gene lost 0 bases and the J gene lost 0 bases, with 10 bases spanning the gap. CDR1 SGHRS and CDR2 YFSETQ come from the germline V gene. The CDR3 loop reads CASSLGIGVSYEQYF. CDR3 bases: TGCGCCAGCAGCTTGGGGATAGGGGTCTCCTACGAGCAGTACTTC.

The chain uses TRBV6-5 and TRBJ1-4; D unclear. V was cut by 4 bases and J by 5 bases, with 14 bases left in between. This CDR3 contains 15 residues. CDR1 is MNHEY, CDR2 SVGAGI, per germline. The CDR3: CASSSEHFVNEKLFF. The CDR3 bases are TGTGCCAGCAGTTCGGAGCACTTCGTCAATGAAAAACTGTTTTTT.

The chain joins TRBV28 to TRBJ2-3; D perhaps matches TRBD2 (5 bases). V was pared by 7 bases and J by 0 bases, with 17 bases between. There are 16 residues in the CDR3. In germline, CDR1 is MDHEN, CDR2 SYDVKM. CDR3 protein: CASISGIGGSTDTQYF. The CDR3 nucleotides are TGTGCCAGCATCTCGGGAATCGGCGGTAGCACAGATACGCAGTATTTT.

The chain joins TRBV10-2 to TRBJ1-4; no firm D call. Deletions cut 3 bases from V and 8 bases from J, with 4 bases between. From germline, CDR1 is WSHSY and CDR2 SAAADI. This CDR3 has 11 amino acids. Here the CDR3 reads CASSDGEKLFF. The CDR3 nucleotides are TGCGCCAGCAGTGACGGGGAAAAACTGTTTTTT.

This clone was found a few times. This sequence joins TRBV28 and TRBJ2-1; 7 bases are a match to TRBD2. Germline V gene sequence: CDR1 MDHEN, CDR2 SYDVKM. V was pared by 5 bases and J by 6 bases, with 10 bases of the junction left unmatched. The CDR3 consists of 15 residues. CDR3 bases: TGTGCCAGCAGTCCTTGGGCGACGGGGGGCAATGAGCAGTTCTTC. Amino acids: CASSPWATGGNEQFF.

J is TRBJ1-2 and V is TRBV2, with D possibly TRBD1 on 5 matching bases. V dropped 6 bases and J dropped 7 bases, with 15 bases sitting between them. The CDR3 extends over 13 amino acids. Germline V gene data show CDR1 as SNHLY and CDR2 as FYNNEI. CDR3 nucleotides: TGTGCCAGCAGCGCCGGGACTATGCCTGGCTACACCTTC. Translated, it gives CASSAGTMPGYTF. The full variable domain, in which reference TRBV2 and TRBJ1-2 provide the parts outside the CDR3, is EPEVTQTPSHQVTQMGQEVILRCVPISNHLYFYWYRQILGQKVEFLVSFYNNEISEKSEIFDDQFSVERPDGSNFTLKIRSTKLEDSAMYFCASSAGTMPGYTFGSGTRLTVV.

This chain connects TRBV28 to TRBJ2-7; D uncertain. The CDR3 is made up of 15 amino acids. V was shortened by 1 base and J by 2 bases, with 12 bases between the two germline ends. Per germline, CDR1 MDHEN and CDR2 SYDVKM. CDR3 sequence reads: CASSLFQTAPYEQYF. In nucleotides, the CDR3 is TGTGCCAGCAGTTTATTCCAGACGGCACCCTACGAGCAGTACTTC.

The chain couples TRBV2 to TRBJ2-1; 12 bases are a match to TRBD2. CDR3 length: 19 residues. Germline lookup yields CDR1 SNHLY and CDR2 FYNNEI. V gave up 3 bases and J gave up 7 bases; unmatched junction bases: 16. The CDR3 bases are TGTGCCAGCAGTGACGCCGGGCTAGCGGGAGGGCCTCGGTGGAATGAGCAGTTCTTC. Protein product: CASSDAGLAGGPRWNEQFF.

The chain recombines TRBV28 with TRBJ2-3; 7 nucleotides align to TRBD2. The J segment lost 2 bases and the V segment lost 5 bases, leaving 13 bases of the junction unmatched. Germline V gene sequence: CDR1 MDHEN, CDR2 SYDVKM. This CDR3 comprises 17 residues. CDR3 coding DNA: TGTGCCAGCAGTGAGCGAAGGGCTAGCGGAGCCACAGATACGCAGTATTTT. This encodes CASSERRASGATDTQYF.

This CDR3 reads CASSPDPRTGMNTEAFF. Written as DNA, the CDR3 is TGTGCCAGCAGTCCAGACCCTAGGACGGGGATGAACACTGAAGCTTTCTTT. The genes are TRBV27 and TRBJ1-1; D ambiguous. The CDR3 totals 17 residues. The V end was cut by 5 bases, the J end by 0 bases, with 19 bases between. Germline values: CDR1 MNHEY, CDR2 SMNVEV (reference sequence).

This clone was counted once. The chain carries TRBV7-4 and TRBJ1-1; D remains ambiguous. This CDR3 has 14 amino acids. With 3 bases removed from V and 2 bases from J, the gap between germline ends came to 10 bases. From germline, CDR1 is SGHVT and CDR2 SQSDAQ. CDR3 loop: CASSFRALNTEAFF. In DNA, the CDR3 is TGTGCCAGCAGCTTTAGGGCACTTAACACTGAAGCTTTCTTT. Based on the CDR3 plus reference TRBV7-4 and TRBJ1-1, the full variable domain is GAGVSQSPRYKVAKRGRDVALRCDSISGHVTLYWYRQTLGQGSEVLTYSQSDAQRDKSGRPSGRFSAERPERSVSTLKIQRTEQGDSAVYLCASSFRALNTEAFFGQGTRLTVV.

By its share, this clone is medium-sized (0.01 to 0.1%). This sequence joins TRBV14 and TRBJ2-1; D perhaps matches TRBD2 (5 bases). Germline-derived CDR1 and CDR2 are SGHDN and FVKESK. V lost 1 base and J lost 7, with 17 bases in between. The CDR3 loop spans 16 amino acids. The CDR3 spells CASSQAGFRRGNEQFF. The CDR3 nucleotides read TGTGCCAGCAGCCAAGCGGGGTTCCGCCGGGGAAATGAGCAGTTCTTC.

This clone occurred once. V usage is TRBV4-1 and J usage is TRBJ1-5; 7 positions match TRBD1. The CDR3 runs to 16 residues. Germline CDR1 MGHRA, CDR2 YSYEKL. The V segment lost 1 base and the J segment 6 bases; nucleotides outside the gene matches: 9. Written as DNA, the CDR3 is TGCGCCAGCAGCCAAGTGGGGATAGGGGACAGTCAGCCCCAGCATTTT. It specifies CASSQVGIGDSQPQHF.

V is TRBV7-8 and J is TRBJ1-1; D is possibly TRBD1 (6 bases). Germline CDR1 reads SGHVS; CDR2 reads FQNEAQ. CDR3 size: 12 residues. Between the trimmed V and J ends, which lost 3 bases and 11 bases, there was a span of 13 bases. The CDR3 DNA follows: TGTGCCAGCAGCTTCCAGACAGGTACCGCTTTCTTT. Protein product: CASSFQTGTAFF.

The chain combines TRBV29-1 with TRBJ1-1; possibly TRBD1 for D (6 bases). CDR3 size: 11 residues. The germline V gene encodes CDR1 SQVTM and CDR2 ANQGSEA. V was shortened by 6 bases and J by 2 bases, with 7 bases between the two germline ends. CDR3 protein: CSVGHNTEAFF. Here the CDR3 DNA reads TGCAGCGTGGGACACAACACTGAAGCTTTCTTT.

The table lists this clone with a few counts. The chain has TRBV5-1 and TRBJ2-3, with D perhaps TRBD1 or TRBD2 (5 bases each). The ends were cut back, 7 bases at V and 5 bases at J, with 14 bases in the middle. Germline values: CDR1 SGHRS, CDR2 YFSETQ. This CDR3 comprises 13 residues. The CDR3 sequence: CASSPGLEDTQYF. DNA for the CDR3: TGCGCCAGCTCACCGGGGCTGGAAGATACGCAGTATTTT.

This chain links TRBV4-1 with TRBJ2-3; tentatively, D is TRBD1 or TRBD2 (5 bases each). This CDR3 has 16 amino acids. The V and J ends lost 4 bases and 0 bases respectively, with 14 bases between them. Germline V gene sequence: CDR1 MGHRA, CDR2 YSYEKL. CDR3 nucleotide sequence: TGCGCCAGCAGCCCTCCTGGGGGAGCTAGCACAGATACGCAGTATTTT. Translating it yields CASSPPGGASTDTQYF.

The chain uses TRBV7-9 and TRBJ1-2; 10 positions agree with TRBD1. The CDR3 covers 15 residues. Germline V gives CDR1 SEHNR, CDR2 FQNEAQ (reference sequence). V lost 4 bases, J lost 4 bases, and 6 bases stayed unmatched. DNA of the CDR3: TGTGCCAGCAGCTCCGGGACAGGGGTGAGCTATGGCTACACCTTC. Translated: CASSSGTGVSYGYTF. The full variable domain, with the rest looked up from reference TRBV7-9 and TRBJ1-2, is DTGVSQNPRHKITKRGQNVTFRCDPISEHNRLYWYRQTLGQGPEFLTYFQNEAQLEKSRLLSDRFSAERPKGSFSTLEIQRTEQGDSAMYLCASSSGTGVSYGYTFGSGTRLTVV.

V gene TRBV7-8 combines with J gene TRBJ2-7, with 10 bases that match TRBD2. Germline-derived CDR1 and CDR2 are SGHVS and FQNEAQ. Trimming cost V 11 bases and J 3 bases; bases outside gene matches: 25. The CDR3 consists of 19 residues. This CDR3 is CAGARLPRLAGAGFYEQYF. The CDR3 nucleotides read TGTGCCGGAGCAAGGCTTCCCAGGCTAGCGGGAGCCGGGTTCTACGAGCAGTACTTC.

The chain has TRBV4-1 and TRBJ2-3; 7 bases map to TRBD2. Germline lookup yields CDR1 MGHRA and CDR2 YSYEKL. Trimming took 1 base from V and 4 from J; bases not matched to a gene: 5. The CDR3 is 15 amino acids. The CDR3 here is CASSQVFLAADTQYF. The DNA of the CDR3 is TGCGCCAGCAGCCAAGTTTTTCTAGCGGCAGATACGCAGTATTTT.

The V gene is TRBV19, the J gene TRBJ1-1; D remains unclear. The V end lost 3 bases, the J end lost 1 base, and 9 bases lay between the germline ends. The germline CDR1 and CDR2 sequences are LNHDA and SQIVND (reference sequence). The CDR3 contains 14 residues. Here the CDR3 reads CASSIWGENTEAFF. In nucleotides, the CDR3 is TGTGCCAGTAGTATTTGGGGTGAGAACACTGAAGCTTTCTTT.

This clone turned up a few times. The rearrangement joins TRBV27 to TRBJ2-7; 11 bases match TRBD2. V shed 7 bases and J 4 bases; nucleotides not matched to a gene: 6. CDR1 MNHEY and CDR2 SMNVEV come from the germline V gene (reference sequence). The CDR3 is 14 residues long. The CDR3 nucleotides are TGTGCCAGCACCCCGACTAGCGGGACTTACGAGCAGTACTTC. It specifies CASTPTSGTYEQYF.

This chain connects TRBV7-8 to TRBJ2-7, with D tentatively TRBD2 (6 bases). V was clipped by 4 bases and J by 4 bases, with 14 bases between them. In germline, CDR1 is SGHVS, CDR2 FQNEAQ. The CDR3 runs to 14 residues. This CDR3 reads CASSSSTRSYEQYF. CDR3 DNA sequence: TGTGCCAGCAGCTCATCGACTAGGTCGTACGAGCAGTACTTC.